This entry lists 15 T cell receptor beta chains sequenced from one sample in a study of neurological immune-mediated disorders. One entry per CDR3 protein results from TCRdb running MiXCR on the 5' RACE reads. The table lists 55,000 to 75,000 distinct CDR3 sequences, about 2.5% of them singletons, with about 3% in the top ten. The specimen sequenced was PBMCs. The receptors stem from a middle-aged man with multiple sclerosis.

This clonotype has at least ten counts. V usage is TRBV20-1 and J usage is TRBJ2-5, with no clear D. CDR3 length: 16 residues. Germline assignment: CDR1 DFQATT and CDR2 SNEGSKA (reference sequence). V gave up 0 bases and J gave up 2 bases, with 16 bases separating them. The CDR3 sequence: CSARDPGRTAQETQYF. CDR3 DNA: TGCAGTGCTAGAGATCCGGGCCGGACGGCGCAAGAGACCCAGTACTTC.

By sample fraction, this clonotype is medium-sized. The chain links TRBV29-1 to TRBJ2-7; D is undetermined. Trimming took off 1 base at V and 3 bases at J, with 10 bases between the two ends. The CDR3 is made up of 13 amino acids. The germline V gene encodes CDR1 SQVTM and CDR2 ANQGSEA. The CDR3 DNA reads TGCAGCGTTGAAGGGGTCGGGTACTACGAGCAGTACTTC. Protein: CSVEGVGYYEQYF.

This clonotype was found many times. The chain has TRBV5-1 and TRBJ1-2, with D tentatively TRBD1 (6 bases). Germline loops: CDR1 SGHRS, CDR2 YFSETQ. Trimming cost V 0 bases and J 2 bases, with 8 bases left between them. The length of the CDR3 is 14 residues. In DNA, the CDR3 is TGCGCCAGCAGCTTGGAGGGGGAGAACTATGGCTACACCTTC. Protein: CASSLEGENYGYTF.

This chain joins TRBV19 and TRBJ2-1; possible D gene TRBD1, 6 bases. The CDR3 is 13 residues long. Trimming stripped 7 bases from V and 9 bases from J, with 16 bases between. The V gene's germline CDR1 is LNHDA and CDR2 SQIVND (reference sequence). CDR3 amino acids: CASTHVGTIEQFF. The DNA for the CDR3 is TGTGCCAGTACCCATGTGGGGACAATTGAGCAGTTCTTC.

This chain connects TRBV6-4 to TRBJ2-1; D gene ambiguous. CDR1 MRHNA and CDR2 SNTAGT come from the germline V gene. V shed 2 bases and J shed 3 bases, with 5 bases lying between them. The CDR3 covers 13 residues. The CDR3 bases are TGTGCCAGCAGTGACGGCCGCTACAATGAGCAGTTCTTC. This translates into CASSDGRYNEQFF.

This clonotype was recorded at least ten times. V usage is TRBV18 and J usage is TRBJ2-3; the D is unclear. CDR1 and CDR2 from the germline V gene are KGHSH and LQKENI. The CDR3 totals 12 residues. Trimming pared 2 bases from V and 5 bases from J, leaving 5 bases between. The CDR3 bases are TGTGCCAGCTCACCAGACGGAGATACGCAGTATTTT. Translating it yields CASSPDGDTQYF.

The sample holds many counts of this clonotype. The chain combines TRBV5-8 with TRBJ2-1; 12 nucleotides match TRBD2. The J segment lost 1 base and the V segment lost 4 bases, leaving 3 bases of the junction unmatched. Germline V gene data show CDR1 as SGHTS and CDR2 as YDEGEE. This CDR3 is 16 amino acids long. CDR3: CASSMGLAGSYNEQFF. CDR3 sequence (DNA): TGTGCCAGCAGCATGGGACTAGCGGGTTCCTACAATGAGCAGTTCTTC.

The table lists this clonotype with many counts. This chain joins TRBV5-5 and TRBJ2-7; TRBD1 or TRBD2 may be the D gene (5 bases each). The CDR3 consists of 14 residues. With 1 base removed from V and 2 bases from J, the gap between germline ends came to 10 bases. CDR1 is SGHKS, CDR2 YYEKEE, per germline (reference sequence). The CDR3 region is CASSLLRGPYEQYF. DNA for the CDR3: TGTGCCAGCAGCTTGTTAAGGGGACCCTACGAGCAGTACTTC.

Many counts were recorded for this clonotype. The genes are TRBV20-1 and TRBJ2-1; 15 bases are a match to TRBD2. The CDR3 covers 14 residues. Germline CDR1 is DFQATT and CDR2 is SNEGSKA (reference sequence). With V trimmed by 6 bases and J by 8 bases, 5 bases remained unmatched. The CDR3 loop reads CSAFGLAGGYEQFF. In DNA, the CDR3 is TGCAGTGCGTTCGGACTAGCGGGGGGGTATGAGCAGTTCTTC.

This clonotype came up a few times. This chain joins TRBV20-1 and TRBJ1-6, with unresolved D. V lost 0 bases, J lost 8 bases, and 17 bases lay in between. Germline values: CDR1 DFQATT, CDR2 SNEGSKA (reference sequence). The CDR3 runs 16 residues. CDR3 sequence: CSARDPVRRIDSPLHF. The CDR3 DNA reads TGCAGTGCTAGAGATCCCGTCAGGAGGATTGATTCACCCCTCCACTTT.

This clonotype has only a few counts. The rearrangement uses TRBV7-8 and TRBJ2-7, with D maybe TRBD2 (5 bases). Trimming removed 5 bases at V and 5 bases at J, with 19 bases between. The CDR3 spans 15 residues. Per germline, CDR1 SGHVS and CDR2 FQNEAQ. The CDR3 bases are TGTGCCAGCAGCCCGCGCGGGCAGGTCGTAAACGAGCAGTACTTC. Residues: CASSPRGQVVNEQYF.

This clonotype was seen repeatedly, ten times or more. The J gene is TRBJ2-5, the V gene TRBV25-1, with D perhaps TRBD2 (6 bases). Trimming removed 2 bases from V and 2 bases from J, with 12 bases in between. The CDR3 contains 15 residues. The germline V gene has CDR1 MGHDK and CDR2 SYGVNS. The DNA of the CDR3 is TGTGCCAGCAGTGAACAGGGACTCGGGCAAGAGACCCAGTACTTC. Translating it yields CASSEQGLGQETQYF.

This clonotype was seen at least ten times. The CDR3 DNA sequence: TGCAGTGTCCCGGACAGGGGCCTCCAGGGTCAGCCCCAGCATTTT. Protein product: CSVPDRGLQGQPQHF. The rearrangement joins TRBV20-1 to TRBJ1-5; 9 bases match TRBD1. The germline gives CDR1 DFQATT, CDR2 SNEGSKA (reference sequence). The CDR3 contains 15 residues. The J segment lost 6 bases and the V segment lost 7 bases, leaving 13 bases of the junction unmatched.

In its sample, this clonotype was seen many times. This rearrangement joins TRBV4-2 to TRBJ1-1; D remains unclear. The CDR3 loop spans 15 amino acids. Germline CDR1 reads LGHNA; CDR2 reads YNFKEQ. V shed 0 bases and J shed 4 bases, with 12 bases lying between them. CDR3 DNA sequence: TGTGCCAGCAGCCAAGATCCCGAGTTAGGCACTGAAGCTTTCTTT. Its translation: CASSQDPELGTEAFF.

This clonotype was observed many times. This chain links TRBV6-6 with TRBJ2-7; D call uncertain. The CDR3 length is 13 residues. The germline gives CDR1 MNHNY, CDR2 SVGAGI (reference sequence). Trimming removed 7 bases from V and 2 bases from J, with 12 bases in between. The CDR3 coding sequence is TGTGCCAGCACGGACGGAACAACCTACGAGCAGTACTTC. It yields the protein CASTDGTTYEQYF.